This T cell receptor beta chain comes out of a study of vaccination and CD4 T cells after COVID-19. CDR1 MDHEN and CDR2 SYDVKM come from the germline V gene. Trimming removed 5 bases from V and 6 bases from J; junction bases left unmatched: 11. The CDR3 spans 16 residues. With the Oncomine TCR Beta short-read assay, DNA from cultured CD4+ T cells was sequenced. TCRdb re-called the PCR reads through MiXCR, storing one row per CDR3 protein. This table holds 23,000 or so distinct CDR3 sequences, 43% found once. About this clonotype itself: Its specificity is not known.

Regarding time point: late sampling 161 to 241 days after vaccination in a few convalescent patients. Treatment of the sample: approximately nine-day PBMC culture with coronavirus spike peptide pools or control peptides (ViraFEST assay). The material was CD4+ T cells from blood, cultured in vitro, obtained about 7 months after SARS-CoV-2 vaccination. The chain employs TRBV28 and TRBJ2-1, with 9 bases aligning to TRBD1. The clonotype was recovered from a human donor who had recovered from COVID-19. The CDR3 here is CASSIRQGGWSNEQFF. CDR3 DNA: TGTGCCAGCAGTATCAGACAGGGGGGTTGGTCCAATGAGCAGTTCTTC.